This paragraph covers one TCR beta chain sequence. The entry originates in a study of control samples from healthy donors and cancer patients. This table comes from immunoSEQ multiplex PCR, and its TCRdb copy is limited to in-frame clones, with some not included. The sample lists some 130,000 clones, 90% seen once, with less than 2.5% in the top ten. Sequencing used blood. This TCR was recovered from a man aged 18 to 29 in good health.

The CDR3 DNA follows: TGTGCCAGCAGTTACTCCCCCGGGAGAATCACAGATACGCAGTATTTT. It translates to CASSYSPGRITDTQYF. J is TRBJ2-3 and V is TRBV6-5; perhaps TRBD2 as D (6 bases). Germline CDR1 and CDR2: MNHEY and SVGAGI. V dropped 0 bases and J dropped 2 bases, with 12 bases sitting between them. CDR3 length: 16 residues.